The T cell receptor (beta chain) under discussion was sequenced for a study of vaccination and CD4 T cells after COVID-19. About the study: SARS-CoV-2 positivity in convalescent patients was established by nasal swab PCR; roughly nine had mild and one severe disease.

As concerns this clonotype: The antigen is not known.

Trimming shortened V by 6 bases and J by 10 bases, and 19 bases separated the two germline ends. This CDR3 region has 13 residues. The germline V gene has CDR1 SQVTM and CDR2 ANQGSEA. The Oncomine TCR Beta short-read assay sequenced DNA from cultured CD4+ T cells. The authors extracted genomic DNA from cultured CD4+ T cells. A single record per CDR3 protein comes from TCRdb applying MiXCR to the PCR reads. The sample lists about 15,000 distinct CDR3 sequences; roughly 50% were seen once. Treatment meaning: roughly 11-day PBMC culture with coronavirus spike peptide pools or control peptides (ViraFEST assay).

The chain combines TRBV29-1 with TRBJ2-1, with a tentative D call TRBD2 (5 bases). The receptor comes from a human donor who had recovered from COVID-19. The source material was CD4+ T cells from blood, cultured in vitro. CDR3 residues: CSVGEARGVEQFF. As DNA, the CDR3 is TGCAGCGTAGGAGAGGCCCGGGGAGTGGAGCAGTTCTTC.